The entry that follows covers one T cell receptor (beta chain) sequence. These data belong to a study of CXCR4 blockade with PD-1 therapy in pancreatic cancer. Only in-frame clones appear in the TCRdb table, and some are missing; sequencing was by immunoSEQ multiplex PCR. The profile covers approximately 1,500 clones, with roughly 41% appearing a single time and around 17% taken by the ten largest. In germline, CDR1 is KGHSH, CDR2 LQKENI. The CDR3 sequence is 14 residues long. V shed 0 bases and J 4 bases; nucleotides not matched to a gene: 0. The V gene is TRBV18, the J gene TRBJ2-5; 9 positions agree with TRBD1. Source material: tumor tissue. The origin of this receptor is a human donor with pancreatic ductal adenocarcinoma. The CDR3 here is CASSPPTGGETQYF. The CDR3 nucleotides are TGTGCCAGCTCACCACCGACAGGGGGAGAGACCCAGTACTTC.